These 5 T cell receptor beta chains were sequenced from one sample in a study of shared clonotypes between healthy human individuals. The table came from immunoSEQ multiplex PCR; TCRdb's copy has only in-frame clones and leaves some out. The sample has some 2,400,000 clones, around 95% seen once. Input material: naive CD4+ T cells sorted from blood. Regarding subset: CD45RA+ positively selected. All receptors derive from a man aged 18 to 29 in good health.

The table lists this clone with a count of one. This same CDR3 is encoded by further DNA sequences in the sample. The V and J genes are TRBV28 and TRBJ2-7; no firm D call. Trimming removed 3 bases at V and 2 bases at J, with 8 bases between. Germline V gene sequence: CDR1 MDHEN, CDR2 SYDVKM. The CDR3 has 13 amino acids. The CDR3 region has the DNA TGTGCCAGCAGTTTCCCCGGGCCCTACGAGCAGTACTTC. Translating gives CASSFPGPYEQYF.

V gene TRBV2 combines with J gene TRBJ1-5; a weak D match, TRBD1 (6 bases). There are 15 residues in the CDR3. V lost 6 bases to trimming and J lost 1 base, with 13 bases between them. Germline V gene sequence: CDR1 SNHLY, CDR2 FYNNEI. CDR3 region: CASRDTGLSNQPQHF. The CDR3 nucleotides are TGTGCCAGCAGGGATACAGGGCTCAGCAATCAGCCCCAGCATTTT.

The rearrangement joins TRBV30 to TRBJ1-2; D perhaps matches TRBD1 (5 bases). The germline gives CDR1 GTSNPN, CDR2 SVGIG (reference sequence). V lost 4 bases, J lost 6 bases, and 12 bases lay in between. The CDR3 is 12 amino acids. The CDR3 DNA sequence: TGTGCCTGGACCGCCAGGGAGCATGGCTACACCTTC. Encoded protein: CAWTAREHGYTF.

This clone was seen a handful of times. V gene TRBV7-2 combines with J gene TRBJ1-5; perhaps TRBD1 as D (6 bases). This CDR3 is 15 amino acids long. Trimming cost V 2 bases and J 3 bases, with 11 bases left between them. Germline V gene data show CDR1 as SGHTA and CDR2 as FQGNSA. The CDR3 coding sequence is TGTGCCAGCAGCTTAAATCGACAGGACAATCAGCCCCAGCATTTT. Residues: CASSLNRQDNQPQHF.

The chain couples TRBV5-1 to TRBJ2-5, with no clear D. This CDR3 spans 13 amino acids. Germline-derived CDR1 and CDR2 are SGHRS and YFSETQ. Trimming took off 3 bases at V and 1 base at J, with 7 bases between the two ends. The CDR3: CASSSNRQETQYF. CDR3 DNA: TGCGCCAGCAGCTCCAACCGCCAAGAGACCCAGTACTTC.